Listed below are T cell receptor beta chains from one sample, sequenced in a study of cytomegalovirus exposure and HLA in healthy donors. The method was immunoSEQ multiplex PCR; TCRdb's version includes in-frame clones alone and lacks a portion of them. The sample carries 95,000 to 150,000 clones, 66% recorded once. What was sequenced was PBMCs. Receptors were obtained from a man between 18 and 29 years old in good health and CMV-seronegative. Each CDR3 is given without its conserved first and last residue. The size of a clone is reported for some rows only, either as once, few or many, or as a class for expanded clones.

clone_size: NA
j_call: TRBJ1-2
v_call: TRBV6-1
cdr3_aa: ASKMATGEVEGYT

clone_size: NA
j_call: TRBJ2-7
v_call: TRBV29-1
cdr3_aa: SVESGGRTPGGEQY

clone_size: NA
j_call: TRBJ2-1
v_call: TRBV5-6
cdr3_aa: ASSSDRRPYNEQF

clone_size: NA
j_call: TRBJ2-5
v_call: TRBV2
cdr3_aa: ASSPSGLEETQY

clone_size: NA
j_call: TRBJ2-7
v_call: TRBV19
cdr3_aa: ASSIAISYEQY

clone_size: NA
j_call: TRBJ2-4
v_call: TRBV28
cdr3_aa: ASRGGGSGNIQY

clone_size: NA
j_call: TRBJ2-7
v_call: TRBV27
cdr3_aa: ASSPYDRGGEQY

clone_size: NA
j_call: TRBJ2-3
v_call: TRBV30
cdr3_aa: AWSAMGQGSDTQY

clone_size: NA
j_call: TRBJ1-5
v_call: TRBV6-5
cdr3_aa: ASSPDRGRGQPQH

clone_size: once
j_call: TRBJ1-2
v_call: TRBV28
cdr3_aa: ASSSVVYGYT